This T cell receptor (beta chain) appears in the sequencing data of a study of radiation and T cells in renal cell carcinoma (dated by TCRdb to about 2020). Notes on the research overall: The samples were obtained from a clinical trial, where primary renal cell carcinomas were treated with 15 Gy stereotactic body radiation therapy and then removed by nephrectomy 4 weeks afterward. TCR beta sequencing covered 50 or so samples in total, comprising around 26 tumors and roughly 27 peripheral blood samples. A total of roughly 4 million unique CDR3 nucleotide sequences, encoding 2.5 million to 3 million unique CDR3 amino acid sequences, were found across all 50 or so samples. The full study reports these points: Because the trial had a single-armed design, the trial could not examine how radiation dose or scheduling affected the TCR repertoire. No pretreatment tumor biopsies were available, so the baseline intratumoral presence of clonotypes could not be determined. Top tumor clonotypes rose in blood from baseline to 2 weeks post-radiation, then contracted by 4 weeks, suggesting transient expansion of tumor-resident clones. Tracking of blood repertoire dynamics stopped at roughly four weeks after treatment, with no follow-up past that point.

Per the publication, the time point label means: blood 2 weeks post-SBRT. The sample's treatment or condition, from its label and the paper: 15 Gy SBRT to primary tumor, nephrectomy 4 weeks later. To follow tumor-enriched clonotypes, serial peripheral blood was collected from radiation-treated patients at baseline and at 2 weeks and 4 weeks after SBRT. Renal cell carcinoma with clear cell pathology was present in all patients. The QIAamp DNA Blood Mini Kit (Qiagen) was used to prepare genomic DNA for TCR sequencing. Samples were included in the analyses only if all quality control checks were passed. The immunoSEQ kit was used, according to the manufacturer's recommendations, to generate TCR beta libraries from genomic DNA. For library preparation, a first multiplex PCR was performed with proprietary primers, followed by a second PCR in which unique barcodes were added, and bead cleanups were performed after each round. A positive control reaction and a negative control reaction, both provided in the kit, were run with every batch of samples. The final libraries underwent checking on an Agilent 4200 TapeStation D1000 ScreenTape, volumetric pooling, and quantification by qPCR. Sequencing was performed on an Illumina NextSeq500 using a MidOutput 150-cycle cartridge, with 156 Read1 cycles, 15 Index1 cycles, and the kit custom primers. The pooled library was loaded at around 1.1 pM with a roughly 20% PhiX control spike-in. In the paper's pipeline: Vendor-processed data were analyzed in R, and a clonotype was defined as all T cells sharing the same CDR3 nucleotide sequence. In the clone abundance analyses, frequencies in each sample were normalized to that sample's 10,000 most abundant clones. Before analysis, public T cell clones were removed, and these numbered fewer than five per sample on average. Tumor-enriched clonotypes and baseline blood-enriched clonotypes were defined as those with an abundance difference of at least 32-fold between compartments. A beta-binomial differential abundance model was applied to find clonotypes that expanded or contracted between blood time points. Tumor-blood repertoire similarity was measured with the Baroni-Urbani and Buser coefficient, and group comparisons used two-tailed Wilcoxon tests in R. In its TCRdb copy, this immuneACCESS table keeps in-frame sequences only and misses some clones. Where compared with another copy, unresolved V genes explain less than half of these, and the others have no known cause. V and J calls and clone size are those listed in that table; D and trimming were worked out from the DNA. The sample contains about 150,000 clones, over 80% of them found a single time. The ten largest clones take up 13% of the sample.

On this clone: It lacks a known antigen. Base qualities are not at hand, and no much larger clone is one base apart.

Its CDR3 holds 14 amino acids, cysteine through phenylalanine. Only the CDR3 DNA stays, 42 bases, in frame from base 1. The CDR1 and CDR2 encoded by the germline V gene are KGHSH and LQKENI. V loses 2 bases, J loses 1 base, and the germline ends lie 7 bases apart. The rearrangement joined TRBV18 to TRBJ2-3; a tentative D call is TRBD2 (5 bases match). The specimen comprised blood, sampled from a patient whose treatment included radiotherapy and nephrectomy. This sequence originates from a woman between 45 and 60 years old with renal cell carcinoma. The CDR3 reads CASSPTGGTDTQYF. The DNA reads as follows: TGTGCCAGCTCACCAACCGGGGGCACAGATACGCAGTATTTT.